This T cell receptor beta chain stems from a study of regulatory T cells in long-lasting Graves disease. About the study: Antithyroid drugs had been taken under 3 months by newly diagnosed Graves' patients.

Time point meaning: newly diagnosed GD, antithyroid drugs for less than 3 months. RNA from PBMCs was the source of the TCR library. This CDR3 contains 15 residues. Per the germline V gene, CDR1 is SGDLS and CDR2 is YYNGEE. Trimming took off 0 bases at V and 0 bases at J, with 10 bases between the two ends. According to the study, TCR beta libraries were built with iRepertoire HTBI primers and CDR3-region Arm-PCR. TCRdb called the multiplex PCR reads again in MiXCR, with one record for every CDR3 protein. Among 400,000 to 450,000 distinct CDR3 sequences listed, about 15% were seen once. These same records also appear under a second study, on T cells in Graves' hyperthyroidism and ophthalmopathy. Per that paper: The HTBI primer set drove a first-round RT-PCR of the TCR CDR3.

Sequenced here: peripheral blood mononuclear cells (PBMCs), sampled at new diagnosis, from a patient treated with antithyroid drugs. J is TRBJ2-7 and V is TRBV9; D is possibly TRBD2 (5 bases). The receptor's source is a woman between 25 and 40 years old with Graves disease. CDR3 region: CASSVGGLSSYEQYF. CDR3 in DNA: TGTGCCAGCAGCGTAGGAGGGTTAAGCTCCTACGAGCAGTACTTC.